This T cell receptor (beta chain) stems from a study of response to subunit inactivated influenza vaccine. Study-level points and caveats: Authors proposed each seasonal influenza vaccination draws in few new T cells.

TCRdb reanalysed the RT-PCR reads using MiXCR and keeps one entry per CDR3 protein. The table shows more than 400,000 distinct CDR3 sequences, with 10% to 11% occurring only once. Germline assignment: CDR1 SQVTM and CDR2 ANQGSEA. The CDR3 is made up of 13 amino acids. V was shortened by 5 bases and J by 5 bases, with 15 bases between the two germline ends. In its sample, this clonotype was seen many times. Its antigen remains unidentified. The TCR sequence derives from a man in his fifties who received an inactivated influenza vaccine. Sample: PBMCs from blood, taken more than 35 days after vaccination. V usage is TRBV29-1 and J usage is TRBJ2-5, with D possibly being TRBD1 (6 bases). The CDR3 loop is CSVIQGSDETQYF. CDR3 coding DNA: TGCAGCGTTATCCAGGGGAGCGACGAGACCCAGTACTTC.